The clone carrying this T cell receptor (beta chain) is labeled as medium-sized. Its antigen remains unknown. Time point indicated: sample taken at primary tumor resection. The donors were some 70 patients with non-small cell lung cancer that was early-stage and untreated. Tumor, nontumor lung or frozen PBMC supplied whole RNA, sequenced without sorting. The data originate from a study of spatial heterogeneity in lung cancer. At the level of the study: TCR transcript counts in tumor regions correlated strongly with a T cell module score from matched bulk RNA-seq.

TCRdb reanalysed the 5' RACE reads using MiXCR and keeps one entry per CDR3 protein. The sample lists some 7,000 distinct CDR3 sequences; 6.7% were seen once. Germline loops: CDR1 KGHDR, CDR2 SFDVKD. The CDR3 runs 13 residues. V lost 1 base and J lost 9, with 9 bases in between. Study outcomes and limitations: Expanded intratumoral alpha and beta TCR counts tracked tumor mutation counts.

Sequencing was performed on lung tumor tissue, taken at surgery. This chain connects TRBV24-1 to TRBJ2-1, with a tentative D call TRBD2 (5 bases). This sequence was found in a male donor with early-stage non-small cell lung cancer. The CDR3 reads CATSDFSGSEQFF. As DNA, the CDR3 is TGTGCCACCAGTGATTTTTCGGGGAGTGAGCAGTTCTTC.